The 30 T cell receptor beta chains given below trace back to one sample, sequenced in a study of shared T cell receptors in the human thymus. Produced via immunoSEQ multiplex PCR; TCRdb's table is partial and in-frame only. The data contain about 380,000 clones, 85% to 95% of them singletons. The source material was thymocytes. The receptors were sampled from a human donor.

The V call is TRBV27, the J call TRBJ2-7; D is uncertain. Germline CDR1 MNHEY, CDR2 SMNVEV (reference sequence). Trimming pared 8 bases from V and 2 bases from J, leaving 13 bases between. CDR3 length: 13 amino acids. CDR3 region: CASHSAYTYEQYF. The DNA of the CDR3 is TGTGCCAGCCATTCAGCGTACACCTACGAGCAGTACTTC.

This clone was observed once. The chain carries TRBV6-5 and TRBJ2-7, with a possible D match to TRBD1 (5 bases). Per the germline V gene, CDR1 is MNHEY and CDR2 is SVGAGI. This CDR3 comprises 16 residues. Trimming removed 0 bases at V and 3 bases at J, with 15 bases between. CDR3 in amino acids: CASSYSNETDDYEQYF. The CDR3 region has the DNA TGTGCCAGCAGTTACTCTAACGAGACAGACGACTACGAGCAGTACTTC.

This clone was recorded once. The chain employs TRBV5-6 and TRBJ2-1; the match to TRBD1 covers 8 bases. V shed 0 bases, J shed 6 bases, and the junction held 14 bases outside the gene matches. In germline, CDR1 is SGHDT, CDR2 YYEEEE. This CDR3 region has 18 residues. As DNA, the CDR3 is TGTGCCAGCAGCTTGGCCCTCCCGGGACAGGACGAGGTCAATGAGCAGTTCTTC. Translated, it gives CASSLALPGQDEVNEQFF. The whole variable domain, remainder taken from reference TRBV5-6 and TRBJ2-1, is DAGVTQSPTHLIKTRGQQVTLRCSPKSGHDTVSWYQQALGQGPQFIFQYYEEEERQRGNFPDRFSGHQFPNYSSELNVNALLLGDSALYLCASSLALPGQDEVNEQFFGPGTRLTVL.

This chain joins TRBV4-2 and TRBJ2-7, with 10 bases lining up with TRBD2. The CDR3 is made up of 16 amino acids. Germline V gene lookup returns CDR1 LGHNA and CDR2 YNFKEQ. V was clipped by 5 bases and J by 2 bases; unmatched bases: 9. Here the CDR3 DNA reads TGTGCCAGCAGCAGAAATCGGACTAGCGGAACCTACGAGCAGTACTTC. Its protein is CASSRNRTSGTYEQYF.

The table lists this clone with a count of one. The chain employs TRBV6-5 and TRBJ2-1; D possibly corresponds to TRBD1 (5 bases). The CDR3 contains 13 residues. Trimming pared 4 bases from V and 10 bases from J, leaving 14 bases between. Germline CDR1 is MNHEY and CDR2 is SVGAGI. CDR3: CASSSQGYPEQFF. Here the CDR3 DNA reads TGTGCCAGCAGTTCCCAGGGCTACCCAGAGCAGTTCTTC.

In its sample, this clone was seen once. The gene calls are TRBV27 and TRBJ1-6, with 8 bases identical to TRBD1. The CDR3 sequence is 14 residues long. The V and J ends lost 6 bases and 7 bases, in that order; junction bases with no gene match: 5. CDR1 is MNHEY and CDR2 is SMNVEV in the germline V gene (reference sequence). CDR3 amino acids: CASSHRGRNSPLHF. DNA of the CDR3: TGTGCCAGCAGCCACAGGGGGAGAAATTCACCCCTCCACTTT.

In its sample, this clone was seen once. The chain recombines TRBV9 with TRBJ2-1, with D unclear. Per the germline V gene, CDR1 is SGDLS and CDR2 is YYNGEE. The ends were cut back, 4 bases at V and 1 base at J, with 12 bases in the middle. CDR3 size: 15 residues. The CDR3 spells CASSNSRLSYNEQFF. Here the CDR3 DNA reads TGTGCCAGCAGCAACTCCAGGTTATCCTACAATGAGCAGTTCTTC. The full variable domain, rest sourced from reference TRBV9 and TRBJ2-1, is DSGVTQTPKHLITATGQRVTLRCSPRSGDLSVYWYQQSLDQGLQFLIQYYNGEERAKGNILERFSAQQFPDLHSELNLSSLELGDSALYFCASSNSRLSYNEQFFGPGTRLTVL.

The J gene is TRBJ2-7, the V gene TRBV6-1, with TRBD2 as a possible D gene (5 bases). The CDR3 has 12 residues. Trimming removed 7 bases at V and 6 bases at J, with 13 bases between. Germline CDR1 is MNHNS and CDR2 is SASEGT. The CDR3 loop is CASTRQEAEQYF. Written as DNA, the CDR3 is TGTGCCAGCACCCGGCAGGAGGCCGAGCAGTACTTC.

J is TRBJ1-4 and V is TRBV30; D is unresolved. The germline CDR1 and CDR2 sequences are GTSNPN and SVGIG (reference sequence). This CDR3 has 12 amino acids. V was shortened by 2 bases and J by 8 bases, with 9 bases between the two germline ends. The CDR3 DNA reads as TGTGCCTGGAGTCGGGTCGGGGAAAAACTGTTTTTT. Translation: CAWSRVGEKLFF.

V gene TRBV5-4 combines with J gene TRBJ2-1, with 14 bases aligning to TRBD2. Germline V gene lookup returns CDR1 SGHNT and CDR2 YYREEE (reference sequence). J gave up 4 bases and V 2 bases, and 8 bases lay outside the gene matches. This CDR3 spans 18 amino acids. This chain's CDR3 is CASSLGLAGGGEYNEQFF. For the CDR3, the DNA is TGTGCCAGCAGCTTAGGACTAGCGGGAGGAGGCGAGTACAATGAGCAGTTCTTC. The full variable domain, rest sourced from reference TRBV5-4 and TRBJ2-1, is ETGVTQSPTHLIKTRGQQVTLRCSSQSGHNTVSWYQQALGQGPQFIFQYYREEENGRGNFPPRFSGLQFPNYSSELNVNALELDDSALYLCASSLGLAGGGEYNEQFFGPGTRLTVL.

CDR3 DNA: TGTGCCAGCAGTTGGGGGGGACAGGGTTGCAACACCGGGGAGCTGTTTTTT. It encodes CASSWGGQGCNTGELFF. The chain employs TRBV28 and TRBJ2-2; TRBD1 matches 9 bases. The CDR3 is made up of 17 amino acids. J gave up 2 bases and V 4 bases, and 8 bases lay outside the gene matches. The germline V gene encodes CDR1 MDHEN and CDR2 SYDVKM.

This chain joins TRBV7-6 and TRBJ1-5, with 8 positions matching TRBD1. CDR1 is SGHVS, CDR2 FNYEAQ, per germline. The junction had 7 bases not matched to a gene; V was cut back by 5 bases and J by 4 bases. This CDR3 has 15 amino acids. CDR3 protein: CASSKGQEGNQPQHF. CDR3 coding DNA: TGTGCCAGCAGCAAGGGACAGGAAGGAAATCAGCCCCAGCATTTT.

Only one count was recorded for this clone. The rearrangement uses TRBV5-6 and TRBJ1-1, with D possibly TRBD1 on 5 matching bases. Trimming shortened V by 2 bases and J by 3 bases, and 26 bases separated the two germline ends. This CDR3 is built from 19 residues. Germline loops: CDR1 SGHDT, CDR2 YYEEEE. The CDR3 DNA reads TGTGCCAGCAGCTTACCGAAACAAAACCGGGACCCCGTCGACACTGAAGCTTTCTTT. It yields the protein CASSLPKQNRDPVDTEAFF.

CDR3 nucleotide sequence: TGTGCCAGCAGGGGCGGGAACACTGAAGCTTTCTTT. The encoded protein is CASRGGNTEAFF. The chain joins TRBV7-4 to TRBJ1-1, with D unclear. Germline CDR1 is SGHVT and CDR2 is SQSDAQ. The CDR3 runs 12 residues. V was pared by 6 bases and J by 1 base, with 6 bases between.

The chain has TRBV14 and TRBJ2-3; D possibly corresponds to TRBD2 (6 bases). Germline V CDR1 and CDR2: SGHDN, FVKESK. The CDR3 runs 17 residues. V lost 1 base to trimming and J lost 5 bases, with 19 bases between them. CDR3 region: CASSQVGVWRAGDTQYF. CDR3 sequence (DNA): TGTGCCAGCAGCCAAGTTGGAGTCTGGAGGGCCGGAGATACGCAGTATTTT.

CDR3 in amino acids: CASSERQGATNYEQYF. CDR3 DNA sequence: TGTGCCAGCAGCGAACGACAGGGGGCAACAAACTACGAGCAGTACTTC. The chain links TRBV6-4 to TRBJ2-7; 10 nucleotides match TRBD1. Germline V CDR1 and CDR2: MRHNA, SNTAGT. CDR3 size: 16 residues. V shed 6 bases and J 3 bases; nucleotides not matched to a gene: 11.

V gene TRBV28 combines with J gene TRBJ1-5, with D maybe TRBD1 (6 bases). V lost 3 bases, J lost 3 bases, and 9 bases lay in between. The germline V gene encodes CDR1 MDHEN and CDR2 SYDVKM. The CDR3 spans 14 residues. In nucleotides, the CDR3 is TGTGCCAGCAGTTTCAGGGGAATCAATCAGCCCCAGCATTTT. It specifies CASSFRGINQPQHF. Full variable domain (remainder filled in from reference TRBV28 and TRBJ1-5): DVKVTQSSRYLVKRTGEKVFLECVQDMDHENMFWYRQDPGLGLRLIYFSYDVKMKEKGDIPEGYSVSREKKERFSLILESASTNQTSMYLCASSFRGINQPQHFGDGTRLSIL.

The chain links TRBV9 to TRBJ2-3; weak D call: TRBD2 (6 bases). Trimming left V 0 bases short and J 2 bases short, with 10 bases between. CDR1 and CDR2 from the germline V gene are SGDLS and YYNGEE. The CDR3 contains 15 residues. The DNA for the CDR3 is TGTGCCAGCAGCGTAGAGGGAGGTACCACAGATACGCAGTATTTT. Translation: CASSVEGGTTDTQYF. The complete variable domain, with remaining parts taken from reference TRBV9 and TRBJ2-3, reads DSGVTQTPKHLITATGQRVTLRCSPRSGDLSVYWYQQSLDQGLQFLIQYYNGEERAKGNILERFSAQQFPDLHSELNLSSLELGDSALYFCASSVEGGTTDTQYFGPGTRLTVL.

This rearrangement joins TRBV7-9 to TRBJ2-1, with D perhaps matching TRBD1 (5 bases). This CDR3 comprises 17 residues. Germline CDR1 and CDR2: SEHNR and FQNEAQ (reference sequence). V was clipped by 1 base and J by 0 bases, with 13 bases between them. The CDR3 here is CASSLGGRQFSYNEQFF. DNA for the CDR3: TGTGCCAGCAGCTTAGGAGGAAGACAGTTCTCCTACAATGAGCAGTTCTTC. The complete variable domain, with remaining parts taken from reference TRBV7-9 and TRBJ2-1, reads DTGVSQNPRHKITKRGQNVTFRCDPISEHNRLYWYRQTLGQGPEFLTYFQNEAQLEKSRLLSDRFSAERPKGSFSTLEIQRTEQGDSAMYLCASSLGGRQFSYNEQFFGPGTRLTVL.

The chain carries TRBV10-2 and TRBJ2-6; D possibly matches TRBD1 or TRBD2 (6 bases each). The CDR3 contains 15 residues. Trimming stripped 9 bases from V and 0 bases from J, with 12 bases between. Germline CDR1 and CDR2: WSHSY and SAAADI. The CDR3 DNA follows: TGCGCCAGTATGGAGGGGGGCTCTGGGGCCAACGTCCTGACTTTC. This translates into CASMEGGSGANVLTF.

The rearrangement uses TRBV30 and TRBJ2-3; 10 bases align to TRBD2. Losses at the gene ends were 7 bases for V and 5 bases for J; bases not matched to a gene: 9. CDR1 GTSNPN and CDR2 SVGIG come from the germline V gene (reference sequence). This CDR3 comprises 14 residues. The CDR3 spells CAYGTSDGGDTQYF. DNA for the CDR3: TGTGCCTACGGGACTAGCGACGGCGGAGATACGCAGTATTTT.

The chain links TRBV30 to TRBJ1-5; D is ambiguous. Trimming pared 0 bases from V and 0 bases from J, leaving 12 bases between. Germline CDR1 and CDR2: GTSNPN and SVGIG (reference sequence). The CDR3 consists of 16 residues. This CDR3 reads CAWSVSAPNSNQPQHF. The CDR3 DNA follows: TGTGCCTGGAGTGTATCCGCGCCTAATAGCAATCAGCCCCAGCATTTT.

The chain recombines TRBV5-5 with TRBJ2-3; TRBD1 matches at 9 bases. The CDR3 runs 20 residues. Germline values: CDR1 SGHKS, CDR2 YYEKEE (reference sequence). V gave up 2 bases and J gave up 3 bases; unmatched junction bases: 19. In DNA, the CDR3 is TGTGCCAGCAGCTTTTCCCCACGTCCACAGGGGGCGATCAGTACAGATACGCAGTATTTT. Translated, it gives CASSFSPRPQGAISTDTQYF.

The rearrangement links TRBV5-1 to TRBJ2-3; 13 bases fit TRBD2. CDR1 and CDR2 from the germline V gene are SGHRS and YFSETQ. The CDR3 has 20 amino acids. The trim removed 3 bases at V and 0 bases at J, leaving 13 bases unmatched. The CDR3 nucleotides read TGCGCCAGCAGCTCGGGGACTAGCGGGATCCGCCGTATGAGCACAGATACGCAGTATTTT. Translated, it gives CASSSGTSGIRRMSTDTQYF.

This chain uses TRBV5-5 with TRBJ1-5; a possible D gene is TRBD1 (5 bases). V lost 0 bases to trimming and J lost 4 bases, with 11 bases between them. CDR3 length: 15 amino acids. The V gene's germline CDR1 is SGHKS and CDR2 YYEKEE (reference sequence). The CDR3 DNA reads TGTGCCAGCAGCTTGGGGGGGTACCCTAATCAGCCCCAGCATTTT. It yields the protein CASSLGGYPNQPQHF.

The chain has TRBV5-6 and TRBJ1-2; D is possibly TRBD1 (6 bases). Looked up from germline, CDR1 is SGHDT and CDR2 is YYEEEE. The CDR3 runs to 16 residues. V shed 1 base and J shed 4 bases, with 17 bases lying between them. The chain's CDR3 is CASSLRMDSFPYGYTF. DNA for the CDR3: TGTGCCAGCAGCTTGCGAATGGACAGCTTCCCCTATGGCTACACCTTC. Full variable domain (remainder filled in from reference TRBV5-6 and TRBJ1-2): DAGVTQSPTHLIKTRGQQVTLRCSPKSGHDTVSWYQQALGQGPQFIFQYYEEEERQRGNFPDRFSGHQFPNYSSELNVNALLLGDSALYLCASSLRMDSFPYGYTFGSGTRLTVV.

The V gene is TRBV4-3, the J gene TRBJ1-2, with 11 bases that match TRBD1. The length of the CDR3 is 15 residues. The germline CDR1 and CDR2 sequences are LGHNA and YSLEER. J lost 3 bases, V lost 4 bases, and 4 bases had no gene match. The CDR3 protein is CASSRQDRGHYGYTF. CDR3 in DNA: TGCGCCAGCAGCCGACAGGACAGGGGGCACTATGGCTACACCTTC.

J is TRBJ2-4 and V is TRBV5-4; 8 bases line up with TRBD1. CDR1 and CDR2 from the germline V gene are SGHNT and YYREEE (reference sequence). The CDR3 runs to 17 residues. The V segment lost 0 bases and the J segment 3 bases; nucleotides outside the gene matches: 8. The CDR3 DNA reads TGTGCCAGCAGCTTGGTCCCAGGGGGCGCCGTCAAAAACATTCAGTACTTC. Encoded protein: CASSLVPGGAVKNIQYF.

This chain uses TRBV5-1 with TRBJ2-3, with 12 bases aligning to TRBD2. The J segment lost 1 base and the V segment lost 0 bases, leaving 3 bases of the junction unmatched. The CDR3 has 17 residues. Germline V gene data show CDR1 as SGHRS and CDR2 as YFSETQ. CDR3 sequence: CASSLETSGRGTDTQYF. DNA of the CDR3: TGCGCCAGCAGCTTGGAGACTAGCGGGAGAGGCACAGATACGCAGTATTTT.

With regard to this clone: Other DNA sequences in this specimen translate into the identical CDR3. This chain uses TRBV6-5 with TRBJ2-7; D unresolved. V lost 6 bases and J lost 2, with 5 bases in between. CDR3 length: 11 residues. Germline loops: CDR1 MNHEY, CDR2 SVGAGI. This chain's CDR3 is CASSSTYEQYF. DNA for the CDR3: TGTGCCAGCAGCTCTACCTACGAGCAGTACTTC.